Included here is one T cell receptor beta chain sequence, with context. This clone's antigen is unknown. No qualities accompany the bases; no much larger clone lies one base away. The data belong to a study of cytomegalovirus exposure and HLA in healthy donors (dated by TCRdb to 2015 to 2018). For the study in its entirety: In an earlier analysis of roughly 500 of the donors, 276 Gb of sequence data and 90 million to 120 million unique TCR beta sequences from about 180 million T cells were reported. Of the 300 to 400 genotyped donors, approximately 82% fell in the genetic ancestry cluster associated with self-reported Caucasian donors. The T cell repertoires of 550 to 850 subjects were profiled by immunosequencing and related to cytomegalovirus serostatus. Donor age, sex, ethnicity and CMV serostatus were compiled alongside the repertoire data. Besides the first cohort of approximately 710 subjects, a separate validation cohort made up of 120 different subjects was used. On average, 235,054 unique TCR beta nucleotide sequences were sequenced per donor among a few hundred genotyped donors of the cohort, with roughly 20% of those sequences being non-productive. In a later genetic analysis, genome-wide SNP genotypes for about 65% of the roughly 700 donors were used, and that subset was treated as a discovery cohort. The number of typed donors differed by locus: roughly 629-640 for A, B, C, DRB1 and DQB1; some 540 for DQA1; 606 for DPA1; and 450 to 480 for DPB1. Rather than using new phenotypic data, the later analysis identified candidate immune exposures from TCR beta sequences and from how often those sequences occurred across donors. A later analysis re-examined previously published TCR beta repertoires from over 500 donors and added high-resolution HLA genotyping to investigate patterns of TCR occurrence. Because of strong linkage in the cohort, 4 to 6 DR-DQ haplotypes were treated as single units for association and clustering. HLA typing included class I and class II loci at four-digit resolution. To predict cytomegalovirus infection status, the study brought together high-throughput TCR immunosequencing, statistical association of individual TCRs with disease status, and machine learning. The study aimed to test whether signatures of past pathogen exposure could be identified by cataloging public T cell receptors. An earlier analysis of 587 of the donors used high-throughput TCR beta sequencing to judge whether each TCR beta V gene segment behaved as functional or pseudogenic. Approximately 310 gigabases of sequencing data and approximately 85 million unique TCR sequences were included in an early release covering about 600 HLA-typed donors. Every discovery cohort repertoire had been produced on one sequencing platform. The study at large found these results: It was suggested by the authors that the approach could potentially be generalized to other disease states and immunological phenotypes. A later analysis found that TCR association rates varied across HLA loci, with DRB1 alleles showing the most associated TCRs and HLA-C alleles the fewest. According to a later genetic analysis, donors in an Asian-associated ancestry cluster had fewer N-insertions in productive TCRs than the approximately 700-donor mean. Some IMGT-functional V segments, including TRBV6-2 and TRBV6-3, could not be told apart with the 87-base-pair reads, so those segments were excluded. In vitro tests confirmed that a few of the cytomegalovirus-associated TCR beta chains recognize cytomegalovirus antigens. A group of highly shared sequence variants was considered likely to be a technical artifact of the sequencing pipeline. When HLA alleles, especially DR and DQ, strongly co-occurred, attributing TCR associations to individual alleles was difficult. Because counts were too low, about 15 rarely observed V segments, including chromosome 9 orphons, were left out of the earlier analysis of 500 to 650 of the donors. In a later analysis, HLA-associated TCR beta chains were found to be more clonally expanded and to have lower generation probabilities than equally common non-associated chains. In this cohort, only TCR beta chains were sequenced, and detectable features were limited by the absence of alpha or paired-chain data. Presence/absence analyses assumed roughly uniform sequencing depth across donors, an assumption that may not hold. Across donors, most TCR sequences were observed very rarely, whereas some public TCRs were present in many individuals. Several of the top co-occurrence clusters appeared to be linked to parvovirus B19, influenza, CMV and Epstein-Barr virus, according to a later analysis. The classifier was reported to diagnose cytomegalovirus status with high specificity and sensitivity in both the original cohort and the validation cohort. An earlier analysis of some 590 of the donors showed that most TCR beta V segments appeared in productive rearrangements either about 87% or about 30% of the time, which broadly matched IMGT annotations. Specific HLA alleles were associated with 16,951 TCR beta sequences at a false discovery rate of 0.05 in a later analysis. Linkage disequilibrium might explain the correlated functional status among segregating V segments, but an unknown experimental factor could not be ruled out. An association between a missense DCLRE1C variant and V-gene and J-gene trimming of TCR beta chains was found in a later genetic analysis and replicated in an independent cohort. Because HLA typing was missing for some donors at each locus, association tests included only the typed subset. Most CMV-associated TCR beta chains appeared to be HLA-restricted in a later analysis, and the HLA associations seemed to be driven largely by CMV exposure. The study listed 150 to 200 TCR beta chains as associated with cytomegalovirus. A further reported finding was that TCR beta sequences accurately predicted the HLA-A and HLA-B alleles for most subjects in the first cohort. The only immune exposure information available for the cohort was CMV serostatus.

The CDR3 numbers 17 residues from cysteine through phenylalanine. Only the CDR3 portion is preserved as DNA: 51 bases, with reading frame beginning at the first base. Library prep was done by the immunoSEQ multiplex PCR assay. The multiplex PCR relied on a mix of 60 forward primers for TCR Vbeta segments and 13 reverse primers for TCR Jbeta segments. The CDR3 region of rearranged TCR beta genes was amplified from genomic DNA with a multiplex PCR assay. The amplified TCR beta libraries were sequenced on the Illumina HiSeq System as 87-base-pair reads. The published analysis was carried out like this. In a later analysis, tens of millions of unique TCR beta chains were counted across the roughly 610 repertoires, and roughly 11 million of these chains were shared by at least two donors. A nearest-neighbor algorithm error-corrected the raw reads and collapsed the reads into unique sequences, merging closely related sequences to remove PCR and sequencing errors. CDR3 sequences were aligned to IMGT reference sequences to assign V, D and J gene segments. For a sequence to be retained, a match of at least six nucleotides to both a V gene segment and a J gene segment was required. Rearrangements were classified as productive when the CDR3 lacked stop codons and remained in frame with V and J, and all other rearrangements were classified as non-productive. Following IMGT convention, CDR3 was defined as the stretch from the second conserved V-encoded cysteine up to the conserved J-encoded phenylalanine. The earlier analysis of 500 to 600 of the donors excluded sequences that lacked an unambiguous match to a single V gene segment. In an earlier analysis of several hundred of the donors, a V segment was called functional when productive rearrangements were above 56.7%, and segregating when the standard deviation between donors exceeded 5%. To diagnose cytomegalovirus status from the catalog of TCR beta chain sequences, a statistical classification framework was built. A later analysis assigned V and J genes by comparing TCR nucleotide sequences with IMGT/GENE-DB human TR gene sequences. Using the TCRdist pipeline, a later analysis assigned CDR3 sequences along with most-parsimonious VDJ recombination scenarios. In a later analysis, each TCR beta chain was defined by its CDR3 amino acid sequence together with its V-gene family, and reads lacking a unique V-gene family were excluded. As a way to deal with suspected cross-contamination and a sequencing artifact, a later analysis dropped 500 to 700 nucleotide sequences that were highly shared and had low generation probability. In a later analysis, a clonal expansion index was calculated for each public chain from normalized within-repertoire ranks of inferred template counts. A later analysis computed generation probabilities with a VDJ recombination model fitted to out-of-frame rearrangements, and checked the results against IGoR. Hypergeometric tests were used in a later analysis to score TCR-TCR, TCR-HLA and TCR-CMV co-occurrence, with a repertoire-size bias correction applied to the TCR pairs. To estimate false discovery rates, a later analysis permuted the HLA or CMV assignments 20 times. In a later analysis, co-occurring TCRs were grouped with DBSCAN, and TCRdist sequence similarity was added when clustering was performed within HLA-allele-positive subsets. Co-occurrence clustering excluded repertoires with fewer than 30,000 or more than 120,000 public chains, plus five with anomalous nucleotide sharing. TCRdb re-hosts the immuneACCESS table, in-frame sequences only. Its copies lack some clones; in the studies checked, an unresolved V gene accounts for under half of them, and the cause for the rest is not known. D and trimming were read from the DNA, whereas the V and J calls and clone size are those reported in that table. This sample is represented by around 210,000 clones; about 76% of them were singletons. The top ten constitute 0.39% of the sample.

In total, 500 to 700 healthy bone marrow donors made up the cohort. All cohort members were sampled while nominally healthy, although unrecorded immune exposures were likely present. The donor tested CMV seropositive, placing the donor among the 310 or so seropositive members of the cohort. Each donor provided a peripheral blood sample, and peripheral blood mononuclear cells were used for TCR beta sequencing. Genomic DNA was extracted from the blood cell samples with the Qiagen DNeasy Blood Extraction Kit. The specimen sequenced was PBMCs. The V gene is TRBV21-1 and the J gene is TRBJ2-1; no DNA check was done on the table's D call, TRBD1. TRBV21-1 is a documented pseudogene. This TCR derives from a male donor in good health and CMV-seropositive. The DNA sequence is given as TGTGCCAGCAGCAAGATCATAATGACAGGGACGTCCCCTGAGCAGTTCTTC. This codes for CASSKIIMTGTSPEQFF.